The clone carrying this T cell receptor (beta chain) showed up many times. The antigen remains undetermined. The data belong to a study of early T cells in non-severe SARS-CoV-2 infection. Study-level information: From unsorted whole blood, bulk RNA was sequenced, and the chains remained unpaired. Findings and caveats of the study: Missing private and CD4 specificities, VDJdb matching favored anti-spike CD8 responses.

Looked up from germline, CDR1 is SGHRS and CDR2 is YFSETQ. The CDR3 runs 15 residues. Trimming pared 4 bases from V and 3 bases from J, leaving 14 bases between. TCRdb fed the 5' RACE reads into MiXCR, producing one record per CDR3 protein. Here the sample spans 85,000 to 90,000 distinct CDR3 sequences, around 15% being singletons. V gene TRBV5-1 combines with J gene TRBJ1-5; no clear D. What was sequenced was whole blood. The sequence derives from an adult who was a healthcare worker with PCR-confirmed SARS-CoV-2 infection or an uninfected control (not recorded which). CDR3 sequence reads: CASSLLGSDNQPQHF. DNA of the CDR3: TGCGCCAGCAGCCTGTTGGGATCGGACAATCAGCCCCAGCATTTT.